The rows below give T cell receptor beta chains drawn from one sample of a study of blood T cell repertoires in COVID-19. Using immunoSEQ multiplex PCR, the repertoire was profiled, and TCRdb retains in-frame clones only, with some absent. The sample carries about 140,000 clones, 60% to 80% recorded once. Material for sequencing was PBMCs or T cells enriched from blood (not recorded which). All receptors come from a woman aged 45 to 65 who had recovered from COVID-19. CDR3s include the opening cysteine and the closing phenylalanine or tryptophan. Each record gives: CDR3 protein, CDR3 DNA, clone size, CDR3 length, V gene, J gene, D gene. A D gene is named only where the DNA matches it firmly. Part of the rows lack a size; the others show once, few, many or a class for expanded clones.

CASSSAGVGQPQHF	TGTGCCAGTAGTTCAGCGGGGGTAGGTCAGCCCCAGCATTTT	NA	14	TRBV19	TRBJ1-5	NA
CASSQDWALNTEAFF	TGCGCCAGCAGCCAAGATTGGGCCTTGAACACTGAAGCTTTCTTT	NA	15	TRBV4-1	TRBJ1-1	NA
CASSPSGTGGTEQYF	TGTGCCAGCAGCCCCTCCGGGACAGGAGGGACAGAGCAGTACTTC	NA	15	TRBV3-1/TRBV3-2	TRBJ2-7	TRBD1
CASSSRGPKDTEAFF	TGCGCCAGCAGCTCCAGGGGGCCGAAGGACACTGAAGCTTTCTTT	few	15	TRBV5-1	TRBJ1-1	TRBD1
CASSVAENEKLFF	TGTGCCAGCTCAGTGGCAGAAAATGAAAAACTGTTTTTT	NA	13	TRBV18	TRBJ1-4	NA
CASSATVDTEAFF	TGTGCCAGTAGCGCGACAGTGGACACTGAAGCTTTCTTT	few	13	TRBV19	TRBJ1-1	NA
CAISAQRSDTDTQYF	TGTGCCATCAGTGCTCAGAGGTCTGACACAGATACGCAGTATTTT	NA	15	TRBV10-3	TRBJ2-3	NA
CASSQGQLNEKLFF	TGCGCCAGCAGCCAAGGACAGCTTAATGAAAAACTGTTTTTT	NA	14	TRBV4-1	TRBJ1-4	NA
CASSLESGSYNEQFF	TGTGCCAGCAGCTTAGAAAGCGGCTCCTACAATGAGCAGTTCTTC	NA	15	TRBV11-1	TRBJ2-1	NA
CASTASGRSEQYF	TGTGCCAGCACCGCTAGCGGGAGGAGCGAGCAGTACTTC	NA	13	TRBV27	TRBJ2-7	TRBD2
CASSSVGGATDTQYF	TGTGCCAGCAGCTCTGTGGGGGGGGCAACAGATACGCAGTATTTT	once	15	TRBV7-3	TRBJ2-3	NA
CASSSTHRGELFF	TGTGCCAGCAGCTCTACTCATCGTGGGGAGCTGTTTTTT	NA	13	TRBV5-8	TRBJ2-2	NA
CASSTRQGYEQYF	TGCGCCAGCAGCACCCGACAGGGCTACGAGCAGTACTTC	NA	13	TRBV5-1	TRBJ2-7	TRBD1
CAISEGLMNTEAFF	TGTGCCATCAGTGAGGGACTTATGAACACTGAAGCTTTCTTT	NA	14	TRBV10-3	TRBJ1-1	NA
CASSQVGLAGVGETQYF	TGTGCCAGCAGCCAAGTAGGGCTAGCGGGAGTGGGGGAGACCCAGTACTTC	few	17	TRBV3-1/TRBV3-2	TRBJ2-5	TRBD2
CASSLSGTGGVNEQFF	TGTGCCAGCAGTTTATCGGGAACAGGGGGGGTGAATGAGCAGTTCTTC	NA	16	TRBV27	TRBJ2-1	NA
CASSPIGTTYEQYF	TGTGCCAGCAGTCCCATCGGGACAACCTACGAGCAGTACTTC	NA	14	TRBV28	TRBJ2-7	NA
CASSTTGNTEAFF	TGTGCCAGCAGCACCACAGGCAACACTGAAGCTTTCTTT	NA	13	TRBV9	TRBJ1-1	NA
CASSLRLAGVVEQFF	TGTGCCAGTAGTCTAAGACTAGCGGGAGTGGTCGAGCAGTTCTTC	many	15	TRBV19	TRBJ2-1	TRBD2
CASSPRGETGNTIYF	TGTGCCAGCTCACCACGGGGGGAGACTGGAAACACCATATATTTT	NA	15	TRBV18	TRBJ1-3	NA
CASSLQGSGNTIYF	TGTGCCAGCAGCTTACAGGGCTCTGGAAACACCATATATTTT	NA	14	TRBV7-9	TRBJ1-3	NA
CASSAGYEQYF	TGTGCCAGCAGCGCCGGCTACGAGCAGTACTTC	NA	11	TRBV9	TRBJ2-7	NA